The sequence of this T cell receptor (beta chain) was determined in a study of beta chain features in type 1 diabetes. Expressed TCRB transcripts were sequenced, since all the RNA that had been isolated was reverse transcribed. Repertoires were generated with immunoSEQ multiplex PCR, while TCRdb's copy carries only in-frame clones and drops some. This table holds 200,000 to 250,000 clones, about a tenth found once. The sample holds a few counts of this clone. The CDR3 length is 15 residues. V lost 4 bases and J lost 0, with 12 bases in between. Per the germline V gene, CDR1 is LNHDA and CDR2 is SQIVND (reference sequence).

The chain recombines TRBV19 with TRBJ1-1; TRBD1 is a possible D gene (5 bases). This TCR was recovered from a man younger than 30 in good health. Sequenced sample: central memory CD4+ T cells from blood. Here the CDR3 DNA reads TGTGCCAGTAGTAGACAGCCCAAGATGAACACTGAAGCTTTCTTT. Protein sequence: CASSRQPKMNTEAFF.